The following is a TCR beta chain sequence with its context. Its recognized antigen is unknown. An end of the junction does not agree with germline; a read error may underlie this. The data were taken from a study of OX40 agonist ivuxolimab in advanced cancers. At the level of the whole study: Ivuxolimab was an agonistic, fully human IgG2 monoclonal antibody directed against OX40 (CD134), a costimulatory receptor. Intravenous ivuxolimab was administered to patients every 2 weeks at six dose levels: 0.01, 0.1, 0.3, 1.5, 3 and 10 mg/kg. Of the approximately 50 dose-escalation patients, hepatocellular carcinoma was present in about 20, melanoma in roughly 15, renal cell carcinoma in 9 and head and neck cancer in 9. A male proportion of 70% to 90% and a mean age of around 60 years, ranging from roughly 23 to 85, were recorded for the dose-escalation cohort. Prior anti-PD-1, anti-PD-L1 or anti-CTLA-4 therapy was permitted, and checkpoint inhibitors had been received by around 40% of dose-escalation patients. Partial responses occurred in three dose-escalation patients: two with cutaneous melanoma and one with hepatocellular carcinoma. The purpose of peripheral TCRbeta sequencing was to test whether ivuxolimab changed TCR sequence diversity and led to clonal T-cell expansion. The paper covers the monotherapy dose-escalation part of the phase I ivuxolimab trial, which included N ≈ 50 patients. Broad study findings and their caveats: In partial responders in the 0.1-3.0 mg/kg groups, normalized peripheral clonal expansion was found to be among the lowest, especially among CD8+ T cells. The antigen specificity of the peripheral T cells that underwent clonal expansion was not determined. After ivuxolimab, more expanded clones were found on average in CD8+ T cells than in CD4+ T cells. Low levels of normalized T-cell clonal expansion were also shown by some nonresponding patients. At doses from 0.1 to 3.0 mg/kg, clonal expansion was seen in both CD4+ and CD8+ blood T cells between baseline and week 6.

For sequencing of the TCRbeta CDR3 region, genomic DNA was extracted from the sorted cells. The immunoSEQ Assay was used for sequencing of TCRbeta CDR3 regions. TCRdb re-hosts the immuneACCESS table, in-frame sequences only. Its copies lack some clones; in the studies checked, an unresolved V gene accounts for under half of them, and the cause for the rest is not known. The sample includes roughly 92,000 clones, with about 83% observed a single time. Jointly, the top ten make up about 1.3% of the sample. The cysteine opens and the phenylalanine closes a CDR3 of 13 amino acids. Only the CDR3 portion is preserved as DNA: 39 bases, with reading frame beginning at the first base. CDR1 MNHNS and CDR2 SASEGT are derived from the germline V gene. Patients with autoimmune disease history or receiving systemic immunosuppression were excluded from the trial. In every dose cohort, peripheral blood was drawn for TCR sequencing at baseline, cycle 4 day 1, and cycle 7 day 1. Samples came from an open-label, multicenter, first-in-human phase I dose-escalation trial of ivuxolimab. Adults with locally advanced or metastatic melanoma, renal cell carcinoma, hepatocellular carcinoma or head and neck squamous cell carcinoma were enrolled in the trial. Before TCR sequencing, CD4+ T cells and CD8+ T cells were sorted from peripheral blood as separate populations.

The receptor was derived from an adult with an advanced solid tumor such as melanoma, head and neck, liver or kidney cancer. The material was CD4+ or CD8+ T cells sorted from blood, obtained in a trial of the OX40 agonist ivuxolimab. The chain employs TRBV6-1 and TRBJ1-5; TRBD1 is perhaps the D gene, given 5 matching bases. The CDR3 region has the sequence CAGAGRSDQPQHF. The nucleotides are TGTGCCGGGGCAGGGCGTAGCGATCAGCCCCAGCATTTT.